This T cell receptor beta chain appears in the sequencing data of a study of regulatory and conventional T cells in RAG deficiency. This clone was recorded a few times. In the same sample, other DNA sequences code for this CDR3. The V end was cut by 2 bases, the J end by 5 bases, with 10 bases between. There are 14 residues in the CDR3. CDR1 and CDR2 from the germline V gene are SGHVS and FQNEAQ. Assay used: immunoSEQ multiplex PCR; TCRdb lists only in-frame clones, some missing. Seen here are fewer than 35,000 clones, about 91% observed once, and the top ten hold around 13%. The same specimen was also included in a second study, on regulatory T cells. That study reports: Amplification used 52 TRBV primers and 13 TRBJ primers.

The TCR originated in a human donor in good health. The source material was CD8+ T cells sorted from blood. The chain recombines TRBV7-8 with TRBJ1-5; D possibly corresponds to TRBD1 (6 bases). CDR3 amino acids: CASSLRGVDQPQHF. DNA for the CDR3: TGTGCCAGCAGCTTAAGGGGGGTGGATCAGCCCCAGCATTTT.